This T cell receptor (beta chain) was recorded in a study of T cell changes during pregnancy in multiple sclerosis. Germline loops: CDR1 SGHTA, CDR2 FQGNSA. V lost 11 bases and J lost 5; bases outside the gene matches: 10. The CDR3 contains 14 residues. A single count supports this clone. Clones were read by immunoSEQ multiplex PCR, and TCRdb kept only the in-frame ones, dropping some. The repertoire includes tens of thousands of clones, roughly 91% of them detected once, and approximately 0.36% sits in the top ten. The sequence came from a female donor in good health, enrolled as a control in a pregnancy study. The chain links TRBV7-2 to TRBJ2-2; 8 positions agree with TRBD2. The sample here was CD4+ T cells from peripheral blood mononuclear cells, taken after pregnancy. The chain's CDR3 is CAVPSGGGTGELFF. CDR3 DNA sequence: TGTGCCGTTCCCAGCGGGGGCGGTACCGGGGAGCTGTTTTTT.